This T cell receptor beta chain is drawn from a study of T-cell memory formation after mild COVID-19. In the study overall: Clusters of TCRs were largely donor specific. Whole-study results and caveats: The study found contracting CD4+ clones mainly in CM and EM and contracting CD8+ clones in EMRA. That cross-reactive memory joined was suggested by some responding clones appearing in pre-infection memory.

Germline V gene sequence: CDR1 SGHRS, CDR2 YFSETQ. The CDR3 loop spans 14 amino acids. V lost 0 bases, J lost 7 bases, and 8 bases lay in between. Many counts were recorded for this clonotype. Its target is not known. One entry per CDR3 protein results from TCRdb running MiXCR on the 5' RACE reads. Among more than 100,000 distinct CDR3 sequences listed, around 6.3% were seen once. The rearrangement uses TRBV5-1 and TRBJ1-6; TRBD1 is a possible D gene (5 bases). Material: PBMCs or a T cell subset sorted from them (not recorded which). This receptor was taken from an adult woman who had mild COVID-19 (a few samples of this study predate the infection). Cell type and time point are not known. In DNA, the CDR3 is TGCGCCAGCAGCTTGGGGGGGGGAAATTCACCCCTCCACTTT. Its translation is CASSLGGGNSPLHF. Drawing the rest from reference TRBV5-1 and TRBJ1-6, the complete variable domain is KAGVTQTPRYLIKTRGQQVTLSCSPISGHRSVSWYQQTPGQGLQFLFEYFSETQRNKGNFPGRFSGRQFSNSRSEMNVSTLELGDSALYLCASSLGGGNSPLHFGNGTRLTVT.